This T cell receptor beta chain was observed in a study of T-cell memory formation after mild COVID-19 (TCRdb year 2021). The study in broad terms: TCR sequence clusters from the two donors were found to be largely donor specific. Longitudinal TCRalpha and TCRbeta repertoire sequencing tracked T-cell clones expanding and contracting after mild COVID-19 in two donors. Two young, previously healthy adult volunteers made up the cohort, one male and one female. Overall study results and their limits: Balanced CD4/CD8 phenotypes were observed for clones contracting from day 15 to 85, whereas a bias towards CD4+ was observed for a second wave of clones expanding from day 15 to 37. Only a couple of mild cases were covered by the study, and larger cohorts that include severe cases with pre-infection samples were considered necessary. Contracting CD4+ clones were found mainly in CM and EM memory subsets, while CD8+ clones were enriched in EMRA. Some responding clones were detected in pre-infection memory, suggesting pre-existing cross-reactive memory T cells joined the SARS-CoV-2 response. SARS-CoV-2 specificity of the second-wave clones peaking on day 37 was not confirmed.

Sequenced using an Illumina NovaSeq 6000. Using 5'RACE with constant-segment primers, TCRalpha and TCRbeta cDNA libraries were constructed, with sample barcodes and unique molecular identifiers added in the process. Trizol reagent was used to extract RNA from every sample. The libraries were amplified in two PCR steps, and the second step added a second sample barcode and Illumina TruSeq adapters. Sequencing of libraries was performed on an Illumina NovaSeq with 2 x 150 bp paired-end reads. The authors' pipeline ran thus. With migec v1.2.7, reads were demultiplexed and then collapsed into UMI-guided consensus sequences. Using mixcr v2.1.11, the UMI consensuses were aligned to TRA and TRB V and J templates and assembled into clonotypes. A clonotype was counted as expanded or contracted only if both edgeR and NoisET called the change significant, with noise models trained on biological replicates. For edgeR calls, the thresholds were a false discovery rate-adjusted p below 0.01 and a log2 fold-change of 1. PCA with hierarchical clustering of max-normalized trajectories of the 1000 most abundant clonotypes was used as exploratory dynamics analysis. Each responding clone was given a CD4 or CD8 phenotype based on the CD4+ and CD8+ repertoires, which had been sequenced separately. TCRdb reworked the public reads: Q25 trimming with fastp, MiXCR clone assembly, productive beta chains retained. Entries that share a CDR3 protein sequence are merged under the most common genes and DNA. The V and J calls were determined by TCRdb, not by the authors. This sample is represented by approximately 88,000 distinct CDR3 sequences; around a quarter of them were singletons. The ten biggest clones cover approximately 45% of the sample.

Ficoll-Paque density gradient centrifugation was used to isolate PBMCs. The CDR3 numbers 14 residues from cysteine through phenylalanine. CDR3 DNA is the only sequence kept; it has 42 bases, read in frame from the first base. V drops 5 bases and J drops 10 bases, leaving 15 bases in between. Reading the germline V gene (reference sequence) gives CDR1 SEHNR and CDR2 FQNEAQ. On this clonotype itself: Its binding antigen is unknown. The record has no base qualities; no much larger clone is one base away.

Sequencing was carried out using PBMCs or a T cell subset sorted from them (not recorded which). The rearrangement combines TRBV7-9 with TRBJ1-6, with the identity of the D gene unclear. The origin of this receptor is a young man who had mild COVID-19 (a few samples of this study predate the infection). The sample titles of this study are shuffled in the database, so cell type and time point are left out; the donor was told from shared clones. DNA sequence: TGTGCCAGCAGCCGGACCCCGGCGGAATCACCCCTCCACTTT. Its product reads: CASSRTPAESPLHF.